These 10 T cell receptor beta chains originate from one sample sequenced in a study of cytomegalovirus exposure and HLA in healthy donors. The PCR employed 60 Vbeta primers together with 13 Jbeta primers. Produced via immunoSEQ multiplex PCR; TCRdb's table is partial and in-frame only. The data hold under 35,000 clones, with 44% observed a single time. Specimen: PBMCs. The receptors here all came from a woman in her fifties or sixties in good health and CMV-seronegative.

The chain recombines TRBV5-5 with TRBJ1-2; no firm D call. Germline CDR1 SGHKS, CDR2 YYEKEE (reference sequence). This CDR3 has 13 amino acids. V lost 2 bases and J 3 bases, leaving 8 bases between the germline ends. CDR3 nucleotide sequence: TGTGCCAGCAGCTTTCCACCAGACTATGGCTACACCTTC. This encodes CASSFPPDYGYTF.

A few counts support this clone. The V gene is TRBV29-1, the J gene TRBJ1-1, with D possibly matching TRBD1 (6 bases). The germline V gene has CDR1 SQVTM and CDR2 ANQGSEA. The V end lost 7 bases, the J end lost 5 bases, and 11 bases lay between the germline ends. The CDR3 is made up of 11 amino acids. CDR3 residues: CSARGWTEAFF. In DNA form, the CDR3 reads TGCAGCGCCAGGGGCTGGACTGAAGCTTTCTTT.

The chain links TRBV7-3 to TRBJ1-2; D may be TRBD1 (5 bases). The CDR3 loop spans 15 amino acids. V lost 5 bases to trimming and J lost 11 bases, with 24 bases between them. Germline assignment: CDR1 SGHTA and CDR2 FQGTGA. CDR3 loop: CASSLFGGGKTLYTF. The CDR3 nucleotides read TGTGCCAGCAGCCTTTTCGGGGGTGGCAAAACTCTGTACACCTTC.

This clone has a handful of counts. The CDR3 DNA follows: TGTGCCAGCAGCTTTACAGGGGCTCGCACAGATACGCAGTATTTT. Translated, it gives CASSFTGARTDTQYF. The rearrangement joins TRBV7-3 to TRBJ2-3; 7 nucleotides match TRBD1. From germline, CDR1 is SGHTA and CDR2 FQGTGA. The CDR3 length is 15 residues. V shed 3 bases, J shed 1 base, and the junction held 4 bases outside the gene matches. The full variable domain, completed using reference TRBV7-3 and TRBJ2-3, is GAGVSQTPSNKVTEKGKYVELRCDPISGHTALYWYRQSLGQGPEFLIYFQGTGAADDSGLPNDRFFAVRPEGSVSTLKIQRTERGDSAVYLCASSFTGARTDTQYFGPGTRLTVL.

This chain connects TRBV6-6 to TRBJ2-3; D may be TRBD2 (5 bases). Germline V lookup: CDR1 MNHNY, CDR2 SVGAGI (reference sequence). V dropped 2 bases and J dropped 1 base, with 10 bases sitting between them. CDR3 length equals 15 residues. The CDR3, as DNA: TGTGCCAGCAGTTACCTAGCCCCGGGCACAGATACGCAGTATTTT. This translates into CASSYLAPGTDTQYF.

The chain links TRBV28 to TRBJ2-5, with a tentative D call TRBD2 (6 bases). Germline CDR1 is MDHEN and CDR2 is SYDVKM. The CDR3 spans 16 residues. Trimming cost V 3 bases and J 5 bases, with 19 bases left between them. Here the CDR3 DNA reads TGTGCCAGCAGTTTTGGGAGCACCGGGGGATCCGAGACCCAGTACTTC. Its protein is CASSFGSTGGSETQYF.

The V call is TRBV5-6, the J call TRBJ1-1; TRBD1 aligns across 7 bases. Trimming cost V 5 bases and J 6 bases; bases outside gene matches: 4. Germline V gene sequence: CDR1 SGHDT, CDR2 YYEEEE. The CDR3 length is 12 residues. The CDR3 nucleotides are TGTGCCAGCAGGACAGGGAAGGCTGAAGCTTTCTTT. This codes for CASRTGKAEAFF.

This clone was observed once. V usage is TRBV19 and J usage is TRBJ1-1, with D perhaps matching TRBD1 (5 bases). Germline CDR1 reads LNHDA; CDR2 reads SQIVND (reference sequence). Trimming took 4 bases from V and 1 from J, leaving 7 bases between them. The CDR3 consists of 13 residues. CDR3 DNA sequence: TGTGCCAGTAGTAGGGGCCAGAACACTGAAGCTTTCTTT. Translated, it gives CASSRGQNTEAFF.

This clone is a singleton in its sample. The genes are TRBV27 and TRBJ2-7; 10 bases line up with TRBD1. This CDR3 comprises 15 residues. V trimming: 5 bases; J trimming: 4 bases; junction bases outside the gene matches: 8. The germline gives CDR1 MNHEY, CDR2 SMNVEV (reference sequence). The CDR3 bases are TGTGCCAGCAGTCGACTTTTGGACAGGGGGTACGAGCAGTACTTC. Residues: CASSRLLDRGYEQYF.

In this sample, this clone turned up a few times. This chain links TRBV19 with TRBJ1-2; D remains ambiguous. The CDR3 sequence is 14 residues long. In germline, CDR1 is LNHDA, CDR2 SQIVND (reference sequence). Trimming shortened V by 4 bases and J by 7 bases, and 16 bases separated the two germline ends. The CDR3 is CASSTPGGPIGYTF. In nucleotides, the CDR3 is TGTGCCAGTAGTACCCCGGGAGGGCCTATTGGCTACACCTTC.